This T cell receptor (beta chain) was recorded in a study of blood T cell repertoires in COVID-19. Study overall: Italy, Spain and the United States were the sources of the convalescent and acute COVID-19 samples. The analysed material was cDNA or gDNA that came from T cells, B-cell-depleted T cells, or PBMCs.

This clone was seen only once. Unmatched junction bases numbered 4, after V lost 4 bases and J lost 3 bases. Germline CDR1 reads SGHAT; CDR2 reads FQNNGV. This CDR3 comprises 14 residues. Seattle's enrolled individuals joined amid active infection and were then monitored longitudinally. TCRdb's table, derived via immunoSEQ multiplex PCR, lists solely in-frame clones and lacks some. The sample consists of about 160,000 clones, over 80% of them appearing once. This receptor was identified in a man aged 30 to 45 with COVID-19, enrolled during active disease. Sequencing was carried out using peripheral blood. This chain uses TRBV11-2 with TRBJ2-7; 9 bases match TRBD1. The CDR3 sequence: CASSSWTGDYEQYF. CDR3 in DNA: TGTGCCAGCAGCTCCTGGACAGGGGACTACGAGCAGTACTTC.